This TCR beta chain appears in the sequencing data of a study of spatial heterogeneity in lung cancer. Study-wide results and limits: Blood contained ubiquitous expanded tumor TCRs more at resection than at follow-up.

As to time point: sample taken at primary tumor resection. Trimming removed 1 base from V and 11 bases from J, with 21 bases in between. Germline V CDR1 and CDR2: SGHKS, YYEKEE (reference sequence). The CDR3 spans 15 residues. The presence of a unique molecular identifier marked each TCR cDNA molecule. TCRdb fed the 5' RACE reads into MiXCR, producing one record per CDR3 protein. The sample yields 20,000 to 25,000 distinct CDR3 sequences, approximately 4.6% seen once. This clonotype was counted ten times or more. Its matching antigen is unknown. This chain joins TRBV5-5 and TRBJ1-1; D is ambiguous. This specimen consisted of PBMCs, obtained at surgery. This sequence was found in a male donor with early-stage non-small cell lung cancer. The CDR3 DNA reads TGTGCCAGCAGCTTGAAGGCCGACGATAGATTGGATGCTTTCTTT. This gives the protein CASSLKADDRLDAFF.